What follows describes a single T cell receptor beta chain. Its recognized antigen is unknown. Base quality data are lacking; no much larger clone is found one base away. The library relied on PCR. For sequencing, an Illumina HiSeq 2500 was employed. To normalize quantification of the TCRbeta repertoire, the TCR libraries were built with molecular barcoding that relied on unique molecular identifiers. In TCRdb, the public reads were trimmed at Q25 with fastp and aligned with MiXCR, with productive beta chains retained. Each CDR3 protein appears once, grouped with its most common genes and DNA. The table for this sample lists hundreds of thousands of distinct CDR3 sequences; 16% of them were counted only once. The ten largest clones add up to 1.1% of the sample. The record originates from a study of T-cell reconstitution after alpha-beta-depleted transplantation in children (dated by TCRdb to between 2015 and 2016). About the full investigation: Using TCR repertoire profiling, the study quantitatively followed how T-cell immune reconstitution unfolded in children after TCRalphabeta/CD19-depleted allogeneic hematopoietic cell transplantation.

Trimming leaves V shorter by 3 bases and J shorter by 5 bases, with the junction holding 6 bases beyond the gene matches. The CDR3 covers 14 residues, taking in both the cysteine and the phenylalanine. Only CDR3 DNA remains: 42 bases, in frame from the first base. This sequence was found in a human donor who donated a stem cell graft to a child with acute myeloid leukemia. The V and J genes are TRBV12-3 or TRBV12-4 and TRBJ2-5; the central 7 bases match TRBD2. Sequencing was performed on PBMCs from the stem cell graft donor, taken from the stem cell graft. The DNA sequence follows: TGTGCCAGCAGTTTCGGAGCGGGGCGGGAGACCCAGTACTTC. The translation is CASSFGAGRETQYF.